The present TCR beta chain was sequenced within a study of blood T cell repertoires in COVID-19. Some clones are missing from TCRdb's copy, which holds only in-frame ones; the method was immunoSEQ multiplex PCR. The sample consists of 90,000 to 120,000 clones, under 95% of them appearing once. Trimming removed 3 bases from V and 0 bases from J, with 11 bases in between. This CDR3 spans 15 amino acids. The V gene's germline CDR1 is MNHNS and CDR2 SASEGT. The gene calls are TRBV6-1 and TRBJ1-2; D uncertain. The sequence was obtained from a woman aged 30 to 39 with acute or convalescent COVID-19. Sequences were obtained from peripheral blood. CDR3 in DNA: TGTGCCAGCAGTGACAACAGTGAATCTAACTATGGCTACACCTTC. This codes for CASSDNSESNYGYTF.